These T cell receptor beta chains were read from a single sample in a study of cytomegalovirus exposure and HLA in healthy donors. Sequencing used immunoSEQ multiplex PCR; TCRdb keeps in-frame clones, though not all of them. The table has under 150,000 clones, approximately 80% seen once. The sequencing input was PBMCs. The receptors derive from a man younger than 35 in good health and CMV-seronegative. Each CDR3 is given with its conserved first and last residue. The D gene is left open where the match is weak. Part of the rows lack a size; the others show once, few, many or a class for expanded clones.

J gene	V gene	clone size	D gene	CDR3 length	CDR3 DNA	CDR3 protein
TRBJ2-3	TRBV5-1	-	TRBD2	13	TGCGCCAGCGGCGGGACTAGCGTAAATACGCAGTATTTT	CASGGTSVNTQYF
TRBJ2-7	TRBV4-1	-	TRBD1	15	TGCGCCAGCAGCCTCGGACAGGGATCCCCCTACGAGCAGTACTTC	CASSLGQGSPYEQYF
TRBJ2-5	TRBV7-2	-	-	15	TGTGCCAGCAGCTTAGATAGTCGAGCCCAAGAGACCCAGTACTTC	CASSLDSRAQETQYF
TRBJ1-2	TRBV2	-	-	14	TGTGCCAGCAGAAACTCGGGTCAGACCTATGGCTACACCTTC	CASRNSGQTYGYTF
TRBJ1-6	TRBV2	-	-	12	TGTGCCAGCAGTGAACGGGGTTCACCCCTCCACTTT	CASSERGSPLHF
TRBJ2-5	TRBV19	-	TRBD1	15	TGTGCCAGTAGTTATCAGACAGGGTACCAAGAGACCCAGTACTTC	CASSYQTGYQETQYF
TRBJ1-6	TRBV11-2	-	TRBD1	15	TGTGCCAGCAGCTTAGCGGGGACAGATAATTCACCCCTCCACTTT	CASSLAGTDNSPLHF
TRBJ1-1	TRBV5-6	-	TRBD1	14	TGTGCCAGCAACCTGGGACAGCCGAACACTGAAGCTTTCTTT	CASNLGQPNTEAFF
TRBJ1-1	TRBV14	once	-	13	TGTGCCAGCAGCCAAGAGAGAACAGGGAAAGCTTTCTTT	CASSQERTGKAFF
TRBJ1-5	TRBV19	-	TRBD1	16	TGTGCCAGTAGTACGACCGGGACAGGGTACAATCAGCCCCAGCATTTT	CASSTTGTGYNQPQHF
TRBJ2-3	TRBV6-5	few	TRBD2	15	TGTGCCAGCAGGGAGGGCGGGGGGGAGACAGATACGCAGTATTTT	CASREGGGETDTQYF
TRBJ2-3	TRBV7-8	-	TRBD2	15	TGTGCCAGCAGCTTAGCTAGCGGGGGGACAGATACGCAGTATTTT	CASSLASGGTDTQYF
TRBJ1-1	TRBV19	-	TRBD1	13	TGTGCCAGTAGTATGGGGACAGGCACTGAAGCTTTCTTT	CASSMGTGTEAFF
TRBJ1-4	TRBV14	-	-	17	TGTGCCAGCAGCCAAGATACGCCGGGACATGGTAATGAAAAACTGTTTTTT	CASSQDTPGHGNEKLFF
TRBJ2-4	TRBV9	once	-	18	TGTGCCAGCAGCGTAGGGGGACCGAGGGGGGGGGCCAAAAACATTCAGTACTTC	CASSVGGPRGGAKNIQYF
TRBJ1-2	TRBV6-5	-	TRBD1	16	TGTGCCAGCAGTTCCGGACAGGCAAGACAGGGCTATGGCTACACCTTC	CASSSGQARQGYGYTF
TRBJ1-1	TRBV18	-	TRBD1	13	TGTGCCAGCTCACAGGGACAGTACTATGAAGCTTTCTTT	CASSQGQYYEAFF
TRBJ2-7	TRBV4-1	-	-	14	TGCGCCAGCAGCTCGGGTAAATGGGCCTACGAGCAGTACTTC	CASSSGKWAYEQYF
TRBJ2-5	TRBV5-4	-	-	16	TGTGCCAGCAGGCTTAACGCGCCAGGCGGGAAAGAGACCCAGTACTTC	CASRLNAPGGKETQYF
TRBJ1-1	TRBV14	-	-	15	TGTGCCAGCAGCCAAGAAATAGTCATGAACACTGAAGCTTTCTTT	CASSQEIVMNTEAFF
TRBJ1-1	TRBV6-1	-	-	14	TGTGCCAGCAGGTCGCGACAGATGAACACTGAAGCTTTCTTT	CASRSRQMNTEAFF
TRBJ2-7	TRBV6-4	-	TRBD1	16	TGTGCCAGCAGCCCCTTCGGGACAGGGGCGTTTGGGGAGCAGTACTTC	CASSPFGTGAFGEQYF
TRBJ2-2	TRBV9	-	TRBD2	15	TGTGCCAGCAGCGCCTTCGGGGGGGCCACCGGGGAGCTGTTTTTT	CASSAFGGATGELFF
TRBJ2-1	TRBV14	once	-	13	TGTGCCAGCAGCCCCCCTAGCTACAATGAGCAGTTCTTC	CASSPPSYNEQFF
TRBJ2-3	TRBV5-1	-	-	12	TGCGCCAGCAGGCAGAGCACAGATACGCAGTATTTT	CASRQSTDTQYF
TRBJ2-7	TRBV4-1	-	-	15	TGCGCCAGCAGCCAAGAAGGGGGTACCTCCTACGAGCAGTACTTC	CASSQEGGTSYEQYF
TRBJ2-3	TRBV10-3	few	-	15	TGTGCCATCAGTGAGGGGTTAGCCCCCACAGATACGCAGTATTTT	CAISEGLAPTDTQYF
TRBJ2-5	TRBV11-3	-	TRBD1	15	TGTGCCAGCAGCCCAGGCCCCGGGACAGAAGAGACCCAGTACTTC	CASSPGPGTEETQYF
TRBJ2-3	TRBV2	-	-	15	TGTGCCAGCAGCGCCCGACTAGTAGACACAGATACGCAGTATTTT	CASSARLVDTDTQYF
TRBJ1-1	TRBV11-2	-	-	14	TGTGCCAGCAGCGATTGGCAGTCGGGAACTGAAGCTTTCTTT	CASSDWQSGTEAFF
TRBJ1-1	TRBV19	-	-	12	TGTGCCAGCGGGTACTCGAACACTGAAGCTTTCTTT	CASGYSNTEAFF
TRBJ2-5	TRBV5-1	-	TRBD2	17	TGCGCCAGCAGCTTGGGGCTAGCGGGGGGACAAAAAGAGACCCAGTACTTC	CASSLGLAGGQKETQYF
TRBJ1-2	TRBV15	-	TRBD1	15	TGTGCCACCAGCCCTACCAGACAGGGTCTGGATGGCTACACCTTC	CATSPTRQGLDGYTF
TRBJ1-1	TRBV5-8	-	-	13	TGTGCCAGCAGCTCGGGACACAACACTGAAGCTTTCTTT	CASSSGHNTEAFF
TRBJ1-1	TRBV7-9	-	-	14	TGTGCCAGCAGCCGGGACACTTCGAACACTGAAGCTTTCTTT	CASSRDTSNTEAFF
TRBJ2-1	TRBV10-1	few	TRBD2	18	TGCGCCAGCAGTGGAGGGACTAGCGGGGGGCTCTTCTACAATGAGCAGTTCTTC	CASSGGTSGGLFYNEQFF
TRBJ2-3	TRBV5-4	-	-	14	TGTGCCAGCCGAGGGGGCGGGGCTGTGGATACGCAGTATTTT	CASRGGGAVDTQYF
TRBJ1-1	TRBV13	-	TRBD1	13	TGTGCCACCTGGGGACAGGAGAACACTGAAGCTTTCTTT	CATWGQENTEAFF
TRBJ2-5	TRBV6-5	-	TRBD1	13	TGTGCCAGCACCTCTGGACAGGGAGAGACCCAGTACTTC	CASTSGQGETQYF
TRBJ2-7	TRBV9	-	-	15	TGTGCCAGCAGCCCATCGGGGGTCCACTCCTACGAGCAGTACTTC	CASSPSGVHSYEQYF
TRBJ2-7	TRBV18	-	TRBD1	15	TGTGCCAGCTCACCAGGGACAGGGGGTTCCTACGAGCAGTACTTC	CASSPGTGGSYEQYF
TRBJ2-5	TRBV6-4	-	TRBD1	14	TGTGCCAGCAGTGAGAGCCGGGACAGGGGGACCCAGTACTTC	CASSESRDRGTQYF
TRBJ1-5	TRBV7-9	few	TRBD1	18	TGTGCCAGCAGCTGGGGGGGACAGGGTTTGGGAAGCAATCAGCCCCAGCATTTT	CASSWGGQGLGSNQPQHF
TRBJ1-5	TRBV4-2	-	TRBD1	19	TGTGCCAGCAGCCAATCCTCCGGGACAGGGTATCATAGCAATCAGCCCCAGCATTTT	CASSQSSGTGYHSNQPQHF
TRBJ2-1	TRBV9	few	TRBD2	19	TGTGCCAGCAGCGTACTCGGACTAGCGGGGGGGCCGGGTTACAATGAGCAGTTCTTC	CASSVLGLAGGPGYNEQFF
TRBJ1-1	TRBV7-9	-	-	13	TGTGCCAGCAGCTTAGCTGGGGGCGTTGAAGCTTTCTTT	CASSLAGGVEAFF
TRBJ2-7	TRBV6-5	-	-	15	TGTGCCAGCAGTCAAGATCAGGGGAACTCCTACGAGCAGTACTTC	CASSQDQGNSYEQYF
TRBJ1-3	TRBV9	few	-	16	TGTGCCAGCAGCGGCCCGGGACACCCCTCTGGAAACACCATATATTTT	CASSGPGHPSGNTIYF
TRBJ2-1	TRBV29-1	-	TRBD1	15	TGCAGCGTTGCCAACCGGGACAGGGGTCTCAATGAGCAGTTCTTC	CSVANRDRGLNEQFF
TRBJ2-1	TRBV7-9	-	-	16	TGTGCCAGCAGCGCAAGACTAGCTAGGGGGGGGAATGAGCAGTTCTTC	CASSARLARGGNEQFF
TRBJ1-6	TRBV5-6	-	TRBD1	15	TGTGCCAGCAGCCGGACAGGGGGCCCCTTCGGCACCCTCCACTTT	CASSRTGGPFGTLHF
TRBJ2-7	TRBV7-9	-	-	13	TGTGCCAGCAGCTTAGGGGGCAACTACGAGCAGTACTTC	CASSLGGNYEQYF
TRBJ1-6	TRBV9	few	-	14	TGTGCCAGCAGCGTAGGTCAGGATAATTCACCCCTCCACTTT	CASSVGQDNSPLHF
TRBJ2-1	TRBV2	-	-	15	TGTGCCAGCCGGACCACGGGACTTTTCTACAATGAGCAGTTCTTC	CASRTTGLFYNEQFF
TRBJ1-5	TRBV19	-	TRBD1	19	TGTGCCAGCCCTCTCCCGGGACAGGCCGAAAAGTTGGGCAATCAGCCCCAGCATTTT	CASPLPGQAEKLGNQPQHF
TRBJ1-2	TRBV29-1	-	-	11	TGCAGCGTTGGACAGGATGTCGGCTACACCTTC	CSVGQDVGYTF
TRBJ1-1	TRBV6-1	-	TRBD1	14	TGTGCCAGCACCTTAGGGACAGGGATTCGGGAAGCTTTCTTT	CASTLGTGIREAFF
TRBJ2-3	TRBV7-2	-	TRBD2	15	TGTGCCAGCAGCCTTGTAGCGGGGGGCCAGGGTACGCAGTATTTT	CASSLVAGGQGTQYF
TRBJ1-5	TRBV7-9	-	TRBD1	16	TGTGCCAGCAGCTCAGGACAGGGTAGTAGCAATCAGCCCCAGCATTTT	CASSSGQGSSNQPQHF
TRBJ2-5	TRBV5-4	-	-	19	TGTGCCAGCAGCACCTTTTTAGGGGGGGCGATTGGGTACCAAGAGACCCAGTACTTC	CASSTFLGGAIGYQETQYF